A single sample is the source of the 22 T cell receptor beta chains below, sequenced in a study of blood T cells in healthy people across ages. Using a J-beta primer mix together with a sample-barcoded 5' primer, a second PCR was run for about 6 to 12 cycles. TCRdb itself ran the 5' RACE reads through MiXCR, one entry per CDR3 protein. Here the sample spans some 930,000 distinct CDR3 sequences, almost 30% being singletons. The sample was also linked to a second study, of T cells of mothers and their children.

Sequencing input: blood. The receptor set was obtained from a woman aged 40 to 50 in good health.

This clonotype appeared a few times. The rearrangement joins TRBV6-2 or TRBV6-3 to TRBJ1-2; TRBD1 agrees at 7 bases. Unmatched junction bases numbered 13, after V lost 4 bases and J lost 5 bases. Per the germline V gene, CDR1 is MNHEY and CDR2 is SVGEGT. The CDR3 spans 16 residues. The CDR3 spells CASSSHLRDRKYGYTF. The DNA for the CDR3 is TGTGCCAGCAGTTCCCATCTTCGGGACAGAAAATATGGCTACACCTTC.

This chain uses TRBV15 with TRBJ1-5; D unclear. V shed 5 bases and J shed 5 bases, with 10 bases lying between them. In germline, CDR1 is LNHNV, CDR2 YYDKDF (reference sequence). The CDR3 loop spans 13 amino acids. CDR3 protein: CATSDLTYQPQHF. CDR3 in DNA: TGTGCCACCAGCGACTTGACTTATCAGCCCCAGCATTTT.

As regards this clonotype: Relative to the germline gene, one junction end is altered; a read error may explain this. The rearrangement joins TRBV11-2 to TRBJ2-4; possibly TRBD1 for D (5 bases). There are 15 residues in the CDR3. The V gene's germline CDR1 is SGHAT and CDR2 FQNNGV. CDR3 residues: CAGSITDSNKNIQYF. The CDR3 DNA follows: TGTGCCGGCAGCATTACCGACAGCAACAAAAACATTCAGTACTTC.

This clonotype was seen ten or more times. The chain couples TRBV20-1 to TRBJ2-1; 13 bases are shared with TRBD2. CDR3 size: 19 residues. V shed 1 base and J 9 bases; nucleotides not matched to a gene: 18. Looked up from germline, CDR1 is DFQATT and CDR2 is SNEGSKA (reference sequence). CDR3 sequence: CSARGVTSGGAALVGEQFF. The CDR3 DNA reads as TGCAGTGCTAGAGGTGTTACTAGCGGGGGGGCCGCGCTGGTCGGTGAGCAGTTCTTC.

This clonotype showed up just a few times. A much larger clone differs by one base, so this may be a read error. The rearrangement links TRBV12-3 or TRBV12-4 to TRBJ1-2; D remains ambiguous. Trimming pared 3 bases from V and 1 base from J, leaving 6 bases between. This CDR3 has 13 amino acids. Here the CDR3 DNA reads TGTGCCAGCAGTTTTAAGCTTAACTATGGCTACACCTTC. Translating it yields CASSFKLNYGYTF.

To note about this clonotype: It differs at one base from a far larger clone, so likely a read error. The rearrangement joins TRBV7-2 to TRBJ2-1, with 7 positions matching TRBD2. CDR1 is SGHTA, CDR2 FQGNSA, per germline. The CDR3 contains 14 residues. CDR3 sequence reads: CASSPGGSYNERFF. DNA of the CDR3: TGTGCCAGCAGCCCGGGGGGTAGCTACAATGAGCGGTTCTTC.

On this clonotype itself: One junction end disagrees with the germline gene, perhaps due to a read error. The chain has TRBV5-1 and TRBJ2-3; D is uncertain. The CDR3 extends over 17 amino acids. CDR1 is SGHRS, CDR2 YFSETQ, per germline. CDR3 DNA sequence: TGCGCCAGCAACTTGGTAGTCGGCTTAACTAGCACAGATACGCAGTATTTT. Its protein is CASNLVVGLTSTDTQYF.

The chain joins TRBV6-2 or TRBV6-3 to TRBJ2-5; 10 bases fit TRBD1. Germline values: CDR1 MNHEY, CDR2 SVGEGT. V shed 6 bases, J shed 1 base, and the junction held 8 bases outside the gene matches. The CDR3 covers 16 residues. CDR3 amino acids: CASRRGTGATQETQYF. CDR3 bases: TGTGCCAGCAGGAGGGGGACAGGGGCCACCCAAGAGACCCAGTACTTC.

The chain has TRBV6-2 or TRBV6-3 and TRBJ1-1; 7 nucleotides match TRBD1. V gave up 7 bases and J gave up 0 bases; unmatched junction bases: 20. This CDR3 spans 19 amino acids. Germline V gene lookup returns CDR1 MNHEY and CDR2 SVGEGT. CDR3 nucleotides: TGTGCCAGCACTAGAATTTTTAGGAGTGGGACAGCATTGAACACTGAAGCTTTCTTT. Translating it yields CASTRIFRSGTALNTEAFF.

This rearrangement joins TRBV7-6 to TRBJ2-1; TRBD2 matches at 15 bases. Germline V gene data show CDR1 as SGHVS and CDR2 as FNYEAQ. The CDR3 is made up of 17 amino acids. V was clipped by 5 bases and J by 7 bases; unmatched bases: 9. CDR3 bases: TGTGCCAGCAGCGTACGGACTAGCGGGGGGGCTTCAAATGAGCAGTTCTTC. It specifies CASSVRTSGGASNEQFF.

This clonotype occurred many times. The chain recombines TRBV18 with TRBJ2-5, with D tentatively TRBD1 (6 bases). The CDR3 length is 14 residues. The V gene lost 6 bases and the J gene lost 7 bases, with 18 bases spanning the gap. Per germline, CDR1 KGHSH and CDR2 LQKENI. The CDR3 DNA reads as TGTGCCAGCTCCCCCGGGACACGCGACGGGACCCAGTACTTC. Its translation: CASSPGTRDGTQYF.

The CDR3 is CASSPPNREGTDTQYF. Here the CDR3 DNA reads TGTGCCAGCTCACCGCCCAACAGGGAAGGCACAGATACGCAGTATTTT. This chain links TRBV18 with TRBJ2-3, with TRBD1 as a possible D gene (6 bases). The germline V and J ends were trimmed by 3 bases and 1 base, with 14 bases remaining between them. Per the germline V gene, CDR1 is KGHSH and CDR2 is LQKENI. The CDR3 is made up of 16 amino acids.

This clonotype was detected ten times or more. This chain connects TRBV4-1 to TRBJ1-4; possible D gene TRBD1, 5 bases. The CDR3 length is 16 residues. Trimming pared 5 bases from V and 0 bases from J, leaving 13 bases between. Germline assignment: CDR1 MGHRA and CDR2 YSYEKL. CDR3 protein: CASSSNQGATNEKLFF. Here the CDR3 DNA reads TGCGCCAGCAGCTCGAACCAGGGTGCAACTAATGAAAAACTGTTTTTT.

This clonotype was counted only a few times. The rearrangement links TRBV5-1 to TRBJ2-7; no definite D call. The germline CDR1 and CDR2 sequences are SGHRS and YFSETQ. This CDR3 spans 14 amino acids. V lost 4 bases and J lost 2, with 13 bases in between. The CDR3 sequence is CASSEFADPYEQYF. Here the CDR3 DNA reads TGCGCCAGCAGCGAATTTGCGGACCCCTACGAGCAGTACTTC.

The chain links TRBV20-1 to TRBJ2-7; tentatively, D is TRBD1 (5 bases). This CDR3 has 12 amino acids. V lost 6 bases, J lost 4 bases, and 13 bases lay in between. Germline assignment: CDR1 DFQATT and CDR2 SNEGSKA (reference sequence). Here the CDR3 DNA reads TGCAGTGCCTTGGGGCGCGGATACGAGCAGTACTTC. Translating it yields CSALGRGYEQYF.

This clonotype appeared many times. The gene calls are TRBV5-1 and TRBJ1-2; no firm D call. CDR3 length: 14 amino acids. The germline V gene encodes CDR1 SGHRS and CDR2 YFSETQ. V was shortened by 0 bases and J by 0 bases, with 6 bases between the two germline ends. Written as DNA, the CDR3 is TGCGCCAGCAGCTTGGCACAGACTAACTATGGCTACACCTTC. It encodes CASSLAQTNYGYTF.

This chain uses TRBV28 with TRBJ1-1; TRBD1 matches at 11 bases. The CDR3 has 16 amino acids. After removal of 2 bases from V and 5 bases from J, the junction contained 7 bases not matched to a gene. CDR1 is MDHEN, CDR2 SYDVKM, per germline. CDR3: CASSLRTGGRGTEAFF. DNA for the CDR3: TGTGCCAGCAGTTTAAGGACAGGGGGCAGGGGAACTGAAGCTTTCTTT. Full variable domain (missing parts from reference TRBV28 and TRBJ1-1): DVKVTQSSRYLVKRTGEKVFLECVQDMDHENMFWYRQDPGLGLRLIYFSYDVKMKEKGDIPEGYSVSREKKERFSLILESASTNQTSMYLCASSLRTGGRGTEAFFGQGTRLTVV.

This sequence joins TRBV19 and TRBJ1-5; 10 nucleotides match TRBD1. The CDR3 is 15 residues long. Germline CDR1 reads LNHDA; CDR2 reads SQIVND (reference sequence). The V gene end was trimmed by 4 bases and the J gene end by 5 bases; junction bases not matched to a gene: 5. This CDR3 is CASSKGQGRYQPQHF. The DNA for the CDR3 is TGTGCCAGTAGTAAGGGACAGGGGAGGTATCAGCCCCAGCATTTT.

This clonotype was observed a handful of times. The chain uses TRBV12-3 or TRBV12-4 and TRBJ1-2, with D unresolved. The CDR3 loop spans 14 amino acids. V lost 5 bases and J 6 bases, leaving 16 bases between the germline ends. CDR3 coding DNA: TGTGCCAGCAGTAAGGCCCCGGGTTCCCATGGCTACACCTTC. Amino acid sequence: CASSKAPGSHGYTF.

V gene TRBV28 combines with J gene TRBJ1-2; D is undetermined. This CDR3 is built from 13 residues. Looked up from germline, CDR1 is MDHEN and CDR2 is SYDVKM. With 5 bases removed from V and 7 bases from J, the gap between germline ends came to 14 bases. The DNA for the CDR3 is TGTGCCAGCAGTCCGCCCGTTCGGGGTGGCTACACCTTC. Translated: CASSPPVRGGYTF.

This clonotype was seen more than once but under ten times. This rearrangement joins TRBV27 to TRBJ1-5, with D unresolved. The CDR3 extends over 14 amino acids. V lost 1 base and J lost 3, with 7 bases in between. The germline gives CDR1 MNHEY, CDR2 SMNVEV (reference sequence). The CDR3 sequence is CASSLWPTNQPQHF. The CDR3 coding sequence is TGTGCCAGCAGTTTATGGCCCACCAATCAGCCCCAGCATTTT.

In its sample, this clonotype was seen a few times. The V call is TRBV27, the J call TRBJ2-3; no reliable D call. The CDR3 is made up of 13 amino acids. Germline lookup yields CDR1 MNHEY and CDR2 SMNVEV (reference sequence). Deletions cut 2 bases from V and 8 bases from J, with 11 bases between. DNA of the CDR3: TGTGCCAGCAGTTTACAAATGCTGGGTACGCAGTATTTT. This encodes CASSLQMLGTQYF.